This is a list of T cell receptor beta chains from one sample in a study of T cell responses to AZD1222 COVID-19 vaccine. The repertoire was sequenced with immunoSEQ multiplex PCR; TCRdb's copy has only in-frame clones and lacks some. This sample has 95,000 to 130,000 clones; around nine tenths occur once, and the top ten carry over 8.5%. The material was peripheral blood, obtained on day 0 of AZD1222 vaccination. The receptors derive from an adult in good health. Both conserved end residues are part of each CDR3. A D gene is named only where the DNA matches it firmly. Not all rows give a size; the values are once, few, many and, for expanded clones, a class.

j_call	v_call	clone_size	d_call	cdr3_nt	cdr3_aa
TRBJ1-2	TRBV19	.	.	TGTGCCAGTAGTATCCGGAGACCAGGGGATGGTGGCTACACCTTC	CASSIRRPGDGGYTF
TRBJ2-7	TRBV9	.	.	TGTGCCAGCAGCGTAGAAGGGGGTGACTACGAGCAGTACTTC	CASSVEGGDYEQYF
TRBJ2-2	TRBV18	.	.	TGTGCCAGCTCACCAATGGGGGCCGGGGAGCTGTTTTTT	CASSPMGAGELFF
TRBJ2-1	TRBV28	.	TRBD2	TGTGCCAGCAGTTTTGGTACACTAGCGGGGCGAAATGAGCAGTTCTTC	CASSFGTLAGRNEQFF
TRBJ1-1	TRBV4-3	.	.	TGCGCCAGCAGCTATACGACAGATAACACTGAAGCTTTCTTT	CASSYTTDNTEAFF
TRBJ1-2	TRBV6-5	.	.	TGTGCCAGCAGTTACGGGGGCAGGTTAGCTAACTATGGCTACACCTTC	CASSYGGRLANYGYTF
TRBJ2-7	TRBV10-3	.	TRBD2	TGTGCCATCAGTGAGTCACTAGCGGGAGTCGCCGAGCAGTACTTC	CAISESLAGVAEQYF
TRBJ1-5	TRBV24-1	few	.	TGTGCCACCGCCGACAGCAATAGCAATCAGCCCCAGCATTTT	CATADSNSNQPQHF
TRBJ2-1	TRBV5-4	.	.	TGTGCCAGCAGCCTACAGGGACCGAACAATGAGCAGTTCTTC	CASSLQGPNNEQFF
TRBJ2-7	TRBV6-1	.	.	TGTGCCAGCAGTGGGAGACTTAGTTACGGGTCGGGGGAGCAGTACTTC	CASSGRLSYGSGEQYF
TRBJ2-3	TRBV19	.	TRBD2	TGTGCCAGTAGTATGGGGAGGGGAGATACGCAGTATTTT	CASSMGRGDTQYF
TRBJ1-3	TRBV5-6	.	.	TGTGCCAGCAGCCCGCGTGTAGGGGGAATTGGAAACACCATATATTTT	CASSPRVGGIGNTIYF
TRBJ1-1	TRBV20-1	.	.	TGCAGTGCTAGTCGGCAGGGCGGAGGCACTGAAGCTTTCTTT	CSASRQGGGTEAFF
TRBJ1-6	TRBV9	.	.	TGTGCCAGCAGCGTACGGACCGACCCCACTTCACCCCTCCACTTT	CASSVRTDPTSPLHF
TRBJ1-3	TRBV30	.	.	TGTGCCTGGAGTGTTGGTTCAGGGGCGGACACCATATATTTT	CAWSVGSGADTIYF
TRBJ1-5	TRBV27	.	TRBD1	TGTGCCAGCAGTTTATACGCAGGGGGCGTGGATAGCAATCAGCCCCAGCATTTT	CASSLYAGGVDSNQPQHF
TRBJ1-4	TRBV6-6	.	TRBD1	TGTGCCAGCAGCGGGCGACAGGGGAATGAAAAACTGTTTTTT	CASSGRQGNEKLFF
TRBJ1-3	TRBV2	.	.	TGTGCCAGCACAAGGGGGGGAAACCGTGGAAACACCATATATTTT	CASTRGGNRGNTIYF
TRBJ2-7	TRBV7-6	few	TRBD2	TGTGCCAGCAGCTTGCCAAGGACTAGCGGGAGTTTGCGCCCTCCCCAGCAGTACTTC	CASSLPRTSGSLRPPQQYF
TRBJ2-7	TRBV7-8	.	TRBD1	TGTGCCAGCAGCGAACAGGGGTCCTCCTACGAGCAGTACTTC	CASSEQGSSYEQYF
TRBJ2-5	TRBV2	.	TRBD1	TGTGCCAGCAGTGAAGCACCGGGACAGGGGGCAGGGGAGACCCAGTACTTC	CASSEAPGQGAGETQYF
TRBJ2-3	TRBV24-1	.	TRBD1	TGTGCCACCAGTGATTCGGTGACAGGGCTCACAGATACGCAGTATTTT	CATSDSVTGLTDTQYF
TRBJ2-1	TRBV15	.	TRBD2	TGTGCCACCAGCAGAGAGTTCCTAGCGGGGGGAGACAATGAGCAGTTCTTC	CATSREFLAGGDNEQFF
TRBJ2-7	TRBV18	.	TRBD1	TGTGCCAGCTCACCGAGGGCAGGGGGCTCCTACGAGCAGTACTTC	CASSPRAGGSYEQYF
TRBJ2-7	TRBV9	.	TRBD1	TGTGCCAGCAGCTCCGGGACAGGGATCCCCTCCTACGAGCAGTACTTC	CASSSGTGIPSYEQYF
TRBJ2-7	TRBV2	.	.	TGTGCCAGCACAGAGCAGGGCTTAACCTACGAGCAGTACTTC	CASTEQGLTYEQYF
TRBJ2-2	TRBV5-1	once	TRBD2	TGCGCCAGCAGCCCTACTAGCGGGGGGTCCGGGGAGCTGTTTTTT	CASSPTSGGSGELFF
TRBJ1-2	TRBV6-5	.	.	TGTGCCAGCACCTGGGGTCGGGGACTCTATGGCTACACCTTC	CASTWGRGLYGYTF
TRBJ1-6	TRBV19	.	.	TGTGCCAGTAGTATGGCTGGGGGCGTGTCACCCCTCCACTTT	CASSMAGGVSPLHF
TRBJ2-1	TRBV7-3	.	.	TGTGCCAGCAGCCCACAGAGTACCCTTTACAATGAGCAGTTCTTC	CASSPQSTLYNEQFF
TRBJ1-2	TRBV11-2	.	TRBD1	TGTGCCAGCAGGAAGGCCGGGACAGGGGGCGCAGGGGCTGGCTACACCTTC	CASRKAGTGGAGAGYTF
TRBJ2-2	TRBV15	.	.	TGTGCCACCAGCAGAGCCCAGGGTTCCGGGGAGCTGTTTTTT	CATSRAQGSGELFF
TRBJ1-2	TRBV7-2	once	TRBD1	TGTGCCAGCAGTCGTCCCGGGACAGGGAATGGCTACACCTTC	CASSRPGTGNGYTF
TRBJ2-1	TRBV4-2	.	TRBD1	TGTGCCAGCAGCCCCCAGGGGGTTGTCTCCTACAATGAGCAGTTCTTC	CASSPQGVVSYNEQFF
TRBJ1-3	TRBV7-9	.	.	TGTGCCAGCAGCTTAGATACCTCTGGAAACACCATATATTTT	CASSLDTSGNTIYF
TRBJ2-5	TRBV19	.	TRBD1	TGTGCCAGTAGTATACTTGCCGTCGGACAGGGTTTTGGAGAGACCCAGTACTTC	CASSILAVGQGFGETQYF
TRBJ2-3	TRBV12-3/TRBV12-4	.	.	TGTGCCAGCAGTTCCCAAGGGATAGATACGCAGTATTTT	CASSSQGIDTQYF
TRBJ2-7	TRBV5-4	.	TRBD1	TGTGCCAGCAGCGGAGGACAGGGGGCCTACGAGCAGTACTTC	CASSGGQGAYEQYF
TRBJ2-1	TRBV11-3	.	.	TGTGCCAGCAGCTTAACCGAGTACAATGAGCAGTTCTTC	CASSLTEYNEQFF
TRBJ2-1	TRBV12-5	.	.	TGTGCTAGTGGTTTGGACGGGTGGGGGTACTCCTACAATGAGCAGTTCTTC	CASGLDGWGYSYNEQFF
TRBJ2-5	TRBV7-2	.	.	TGTGCCAGCAGCTTGGCCAACCAAGAGACCCAGTACTTC	CASSLANQETQYF
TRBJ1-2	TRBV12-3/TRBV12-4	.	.	TGTGCCAGCAGTCCAAGGACAGAGGGCTACACCTTC	CASSPRTEGYTF
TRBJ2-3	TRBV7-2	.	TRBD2	TGTGCCAGCAGCTCTAGCGGGGATACGCAGTATTTT	CASSSSGDTQYF
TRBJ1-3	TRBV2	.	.	TGTGCCAGCAGTGAGAGGGGAAACACCATATATTTT	CASSERGNTIYF
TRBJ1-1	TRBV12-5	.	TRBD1	TGTGCTAGTGGTTTTCCGGGACAGAAAGCTTTCTTT	CASGFPGQKAFF
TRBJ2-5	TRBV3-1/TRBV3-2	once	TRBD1	TGTGCCAGCAGCCGGGACAGGGTTCAGACCCAGTACTTC	CASSRDRVQTQYF